This note documents a single T cell receptor (beta chain) sequence. TCRdb recomputed calls from the 5' RACE reads with MiXCR, one row per CDR3 protein. Counted here are roughly 710,000 distinct CDR3 sequences, less than 7% occurring once; the ten biggest clones make up 1.5% to 2%. The sample comes from a study of identical twins. The CDR3 length is 14 residues. Germline V gene data show CDR1 as MNHEY and CDR2 as SMNVEV (reference sequence). V trimming: 4 bases; J trimming: 3 bases; junction bases outside the gene matches: 2. This sequence originates from a man younger than 35 in good health. Sequenced: naive T cells sorted from blood. The gene calls are TRBV27 and TRBJ2-5; 10 bases agree with TRBD2. The chain's CDR3 is CASSSLAGEETQYF. The CDR3 DNA reads as TGTGCCAGCAGTTCTCTAGCGGGAGAAGAGACCCAGTACTTC.